This record looks at one TCR beta chain sequence and its context. This specimen comes from a study of blood T cell repertoires in COVID-19. Generated by immunoSEQ multiplex PCR, the TCRdb table keeps only in-frame clones and is missing some. The table has about 46,000 clones, approximately 90% seen once. The source of this sequence is a man aged 50 or older with active COVID-19. The sample consisted of peripheral blood.

The CDR3: CASTRDRGFEETQYF. In DNA, the CDR3 is TGTGCCAGCACCCGGGACAGGGGGTTTGAGGAGACCCAGTACTTC. V is TRBV2 and J is TRBJ2-5; 11 bases are shared with TRBD1. The CDR3 length is 15 residues. The V gene end was trimmed by 7 bases and the J gene end by 5 bases; junction bases not matched to a gene: 9. The germline V gene encodes CDR1 SNHLY and CDR2 FYNNEI.